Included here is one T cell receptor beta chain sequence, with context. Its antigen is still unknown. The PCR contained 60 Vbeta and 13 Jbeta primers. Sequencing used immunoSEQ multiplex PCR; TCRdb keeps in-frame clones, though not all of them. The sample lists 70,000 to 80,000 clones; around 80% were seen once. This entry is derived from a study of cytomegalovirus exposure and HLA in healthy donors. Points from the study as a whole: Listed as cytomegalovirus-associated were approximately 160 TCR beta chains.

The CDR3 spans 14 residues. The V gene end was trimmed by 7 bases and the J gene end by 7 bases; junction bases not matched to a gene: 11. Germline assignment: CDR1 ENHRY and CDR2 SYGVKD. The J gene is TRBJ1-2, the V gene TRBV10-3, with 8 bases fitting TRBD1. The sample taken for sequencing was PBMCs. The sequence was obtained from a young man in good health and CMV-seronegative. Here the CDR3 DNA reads TGTGCCATCAAATCGCAGGACAGGGTGGTTGGCTACACCTTC. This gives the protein CAIKSQDRVVGYTF.